These 4 T cell receptor delta chains were sequenced from one sample in a study of TRDV2 sequences in healthy donors. TCRdb re-called clones from the PCR reads using CATT. The sample contains under 2,500 delta-chain clones, around 60% of which appear only once. Sequencing was performed on Vd2+ gamma-delta T cells from blood. Receptors were obtained from a human donor in good health.

The chain couples TRDV2 to TRDJ1; tentative D call: TRDD3 (6 bases). The V gene lost 6 bases and the J gene lost 0 bases, with 25 bases spanning the gap. There are 18 residues in the CDR3. Germline V gene sequence: CDR1 GEAIGNYY, CDR2 EKD. CDR3 in amino acids: CACSKLGPSNGYTDKLIF. The CDR3 DNA sequence: TGTGCCTGTTCGAAACTGGGCCCCTCTAATGGGTACACCGATAAACTCATCTTT.

The V gene is TRDV2, the J gene TRDJ1; unclear D gene. The germline CDR1 and CDR2 sequences are GEAIGNYY and EKD. The ends were cut back, 0 bases at V and 1 base at J, with 17 bases in the middle. CDR3 length: 17 amino acids. For the CDR3, the DNA is TGTGCCTGTGACACCGTCATGTTAGGAGGAACCACCGATAAACTCATCTTT. This gives the protein CACDTVMLGGTTDKLIF.

Only a few counts were recorded for this clone. V is TRDV2 and J is TRDJ1; 13 positions agree with TRDD3. Germline-derived CDR1 and CDR2 are GEAIGNYY and EKD. There are 21 residues in the CDR3. The V segment lost 0 bases and the J segment 0 bases; nucleotides outside the gene matches: 15. The CDR3 loop reads CACDTVGTGGYGDPYTDKLIF. The CDR3 DNA reads TGTGCCTGTGACACCGTAGGGACTGGGGGATACGGAGACCCGTACACCGATAAACTCATCTTT.

This clone was counted once. The chain links TRDV2 to TRDJ1; 11 nucleotides match TRDD3. Germline loops: CDR1 GEAIGNYY, CDR2 EKD. Trimming at V came to 2 bases and at J to 1 base, leaving 14 bases not matched to a gene. The length of the CDR3 is 19 residues. The CDR3 nucleotides read TGTGCCTGTGACAAATTAAGCAGTGGGGGATACGAGGGCACCGATAAACTCATCTTT. It specifies CACDKLSSGGYEGTDKLIF.